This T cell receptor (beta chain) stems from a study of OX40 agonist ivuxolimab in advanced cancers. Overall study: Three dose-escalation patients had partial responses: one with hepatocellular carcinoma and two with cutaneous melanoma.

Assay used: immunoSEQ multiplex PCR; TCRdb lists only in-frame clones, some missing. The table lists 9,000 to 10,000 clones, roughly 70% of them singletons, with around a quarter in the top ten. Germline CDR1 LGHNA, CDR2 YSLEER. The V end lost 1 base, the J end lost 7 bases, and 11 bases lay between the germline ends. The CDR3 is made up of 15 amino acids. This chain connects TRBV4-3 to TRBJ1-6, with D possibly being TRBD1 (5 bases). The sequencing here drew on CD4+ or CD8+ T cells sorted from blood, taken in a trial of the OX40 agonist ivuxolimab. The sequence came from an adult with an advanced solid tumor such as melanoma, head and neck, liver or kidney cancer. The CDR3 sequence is CASSQAGGDNSPLHF. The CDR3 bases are TGCGCCAGCAGCCAAGCAGGTGGGGACAATTCACCCCTCCACTTT.